A selection of T cell receptor beta chains follows, all from one sample in a study of blood T cell repertoires in COVID-19. The method was immunoSEQ multiplex PCR; TCRdb's version includes in-frame clones alone and lacks a portion of them. The table has some 250,000 clones, approximately 83% seen once. The source material was PBMCs or T cells enriched from blood (not recorded which). The receptors derive from a woman aged 45-59 years who had recovered from COVID-19. The conserved cysteine and the conserved F or W are not part of the CDR3 here. Clone size, where shown, is once, few, many, or a class for clones that have expanded.

>12|-|TRBV5-1|TRBJ2-7
ASSLAGDSYEQY
>12|-|TRBV27|TRBJ1-2
ASSLRFALYGYT
>11|-|TRBV6-2/TRBV6-3|TRBJ1-1
ASSYSPYTEAF
>13|-|TRBV4-2|TRBJ1-5
ASSPGQGLNQPQH
>12|-|TRBV29-1|TRBJ2-1
SVERDFSYNEQF
>11|-|TRBV12-3/TRBV12-4|TRBJ1-5
ASTWGGNQPQH
>13|-|TRBV10-3|TRBJ1-3
AISDRQTTGNTIY
>13|-|TRBV28|TRBJ2-7
ASSPLARNSYEQY
>13|-|TRBV28|TRBJ1-2
ASSSGARVGYGYT
>13|-|TRBV6-4|TRBJ2-1
ASSRLAGVYNEQF
>13|-|TRBV3-1/TRBV3-2|TRBJ2-3
ASSQGGGRTDTQY
>12|-|TRBV28|TRBJ2-2
ASRIAGYTGELF
>14|once|TRBV2|TRBJ1-5
ASSEWTGSSNQPQH
>12|-|TRBV28|TRBJ2-7
ASKGGTVSYEQY
>11|-|TRBV7-2|TRBJ2-1
ASSITSGHEQF
>12|-|TRBV6-5|TRBJ1-2
ASSYSIRVDGYT
>11|-|TRBV10-1|TRBJ2-1
ASSAGVDSEQF
>16|once|TRBV5-1|TRBJ2-1
ASSLGQEDRGPGNEQF
>14|-|TRBV14|TRBJ2-7
ASSPNRGSITYEQY
>12|-|TRBV30|TRBJ1-6
AWSRTGADSPLH
>10|-|TRBV10-2|TRBJ2-7
ASSERGYEQY
>14|-|TRBV30|TRBJ2-7
AWSVPGLAGAYEQY
>14|-|TRBV15|TRBJ2-3
ATSREASGGGDTQY
>12|-|TRBV19|TRBJ2-7
ASKRAGESYEQY
>13|-|TRBV9|TRBJ2-7
ASSVGTGKVYEQY
>11|-|TRBV27|TRBJ1-5
ASSITGDQPQH
>13|-|TRBV19|TRBJ2-7
ASSIGAGYSYEQY
>14|-|TRBV27|TRBJ2-1
ASSRRLAGIYNEQF
>12|-|TRBV5-1|TRBJ2-7
ASSSIGTAYEQY
>12|-|TRBV7-9|TRBJ2-2
ASSSHRGGGELF
>18|-|TRBV27|TRBJ1-1
ASSFEALSVKGGKNTEAF
>14|-|TRBV5-1|TRBJ2-5
ASSKALAGFTETQY
>12|-|TRBV6-5|TRBJ2-7
ASATGGSSYEQY
>11|-|TRBV12-3/TRBV12-4|TRBJ2-1
ASSLGGGDEQF
>11|-|TRBV12-3/TRBV12-4|TRBJ2-7
ASSPGLLYEQY
>13|-|TRBV7-9|TRBJ2-5
ASSSWTGMGETQY
>11|-|TRBV15|TRBJ2-7
ATSRDRPYEQY
>13|-|TRBV28|TRBJ2-1
ASSLASGSRNEQF
>12|-|TRBV10-3|TRBJ2-5
AAKPFRDQETQY
>13|-|TRBV7-2|TRBJ2-5
ASSLKAGPVETQY
>10|-|TRBV20-1|TRBJ2-1
SASASLDEQF
>13|-|TRBV10-1|TRBJ2-3
ASSDSGSAPDTQY